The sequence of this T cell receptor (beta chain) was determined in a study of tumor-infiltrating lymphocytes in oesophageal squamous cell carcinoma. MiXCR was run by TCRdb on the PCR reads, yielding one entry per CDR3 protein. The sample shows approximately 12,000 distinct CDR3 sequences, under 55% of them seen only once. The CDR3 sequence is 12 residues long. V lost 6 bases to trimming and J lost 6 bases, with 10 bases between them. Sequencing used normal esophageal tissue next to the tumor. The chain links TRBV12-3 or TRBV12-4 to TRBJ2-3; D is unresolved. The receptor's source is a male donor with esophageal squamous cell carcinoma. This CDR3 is CASRLRSDTQYF. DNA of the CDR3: TGTGCCAGCAGGCTAAGATCGGATACGCAGTATTTT.